The 23 T cell receptor beta chains below come from one sample, sequenced in a study of OX40 agonist ivuxolimab in advanced cancers. The repertoire was sequenced with immunoSEQ multiplex PCR; TCRdb's copy has only in-frame clones and lacks some. This sample yields around 57,000 clones, of which roughly 90% are seen a single time; around 25% belongs to the top ten. Sequencing was performed on CD4+ or CD8+ T cells sorted from blood, taken in a trial of the OX40 agonist ivuxolimab. The receptor set was obtained from an adult with an advanced solid tumor such as melanoma, head and neck, liver or kidney cancer.

The rearrangement joins TRBV6-5 to TRBJ2-7, with 8 bases fitting TRBD1. Germline-derived CDR1 and CDR2 are MNHEY and SVGAGI. Trimming removed 2 bases from V and 3 bases from J; junction bases left unmatched: 6. The CDR3 spans 15 residues. The CDR3 loop is CASSYLGTGSYEQYF. The CDR3 nucleotides are TGTGCCAGCAGTTACCTCGGGACAGGAAGCTACGAGCAGTACTTC.

The chain is built from TRBV19 and TRBJ1-5; D gene ambiguous. V was pared by 5 bases and J by 0 bases, with 8 bases between. Germline CDR1 LNHDA, CDR2 SQIVND (reference sequence). The CDR3 consists of 14 residues. Here the CDR3 DNA reads TGTGCCAGTAGTTGGGCTTATAGCAATCAGCCCCAGCATTTT. It translates to CASSWAYSNQPQHF.

Comment on this clone: The junction departs from the called germline gene at one end, perhaps through a read error. The V call is TRBV27, the J call TRBJ2-7, with a weak D call TRBD2 (6 bases). From germline, CDR1 is MNHEY and CDR2 SMNVEV (reference sequence). The CDR3 runs to 13 residues. The CDR3: CASRFPGTYEQYF. The CDR3 nucleotides read TGTGCCAGCCGTTTCCCAGGGACTTACGAGCAGTACTTC.

The chain joins TRBV28 to TRBJ2-1; 7 nucleotides align to TRBD2. Germline trimming cut 7 bases from V and 1 base from J; bases unmatched to any gene: 7. The germline gives CDR1 MDHEN, CDR2 SYDVKM. There are 15 residues in the CDR3. The CDR3 bases are TGTGCCAGCATGGGGGGGTGGGTATCCTACAATGAGCAGTTCTTC. It translates to CASMGGWVSYNEQFF. Supplemented by reference TRBV28 and TRBJ2-1, the full variable domain reads DVKVTQSSRYLVKRTGEKVFLECVQDMDHENMFWYRQDPGLGLRLIYFSYDVKMKEKGDIPEGYSVSREKKERFSLILESASTNQTSMYLCASMGGWVSYNEQFFGPGTRLTVL.

The chain uses TRBV7-8 and TRBJ2-7; 11 bases map to TRBD2. V lost 2 bases, J lost 0 bases, and 0 bases stayed unmatched. The CDR3 is made up of 15 amino acids. Germline-derived CDR1 and CDR2 are SGHVS and FQNEAQ. The CDR3 sequence: CASSLTSGSSYEQYV. The CDR3 bases are TGTGCCAGCAGCTTAACTAGCGGGAGCTCCTACGAGCAGTACGTC.

V gene TRBV28 combines with J gene TRBJ2-7; D remains ambiguous. The CDR3 spans 13 residues. The V and J ends lost 6 bases and 0 bases respectively, with 9 bases between them. The V gene's germline CDR1 is MDHEN and CDR2 SYDVKM. The CDR3 spells CASSPISSYEQYF. DNA for the CDR3: TGTGCCAGCAGCCCGATAAGCTCCTACGAGCAGTACTTC. Combining the CDR3 with reference TRBV28 and TRBJ2-7 gives the whole variable domain DVKVTQSSRYLVKRTGEKVFLECVQDMDHENMFWYRQDPGLGLRLIYFSYDVKMKEKGDIPEGYSVSREKKERFSLILESASTNQTSMYLCASSPISSYEQYFGPGTRLTVT.

The chain recombines TRBV30 with TRBJ1-5; possibly TRBD1 for D (6 bases). CDR3 length: 16 amino acids. Germline lookup yields CDR1 GTSNPN and CDR2 SVGIG (reference sequence). V lost 2 bases and J 1 base, leaving 15 bases between the germline ends. As DNA, the CDR3 is TGTGCCTGGAGTCTGGAGCAGGGGATGAGCAATCAGCCCCAGCATTTT. It encodes CAWSLEQGMSNQPQHF.

The chain carries TRBV5-1 and TRBJ2-1; 11 nucleotides line up with TRBD2. The CDR3 is made up of 15 amino acids. Trimming took 4 bases from V and 10 from J; bases not matched to a gene: 10. Germline assignment: CDR1 SGHRS and CDR2 YFSETQ. This CDR3 is CASSLLLAGVDEQFF. CDR3 sequence (DNA): TGCGCCAGCAGCCTCTTACTAGCGGGGGTTGACGAGCAGTTCTTC.

The chain joins TRBV4-3 to TRBJ1-6; the D gene is possibly TRBD1 (5 bases). Trimming pared 0 bases from V and 12 bases from J, leaving 12 bases between. CDR3 length equals 14 residues. The germline V gene encodes CDR1 LGHNA and CDR2 YSLEER. The CDR3 loop reads CASSQDLGGGPLHF. CDR3 nucleotides: TGCGCCAGCAGCCAAGATCTGGGGGGAGGACCCCTCCACTTT.

The chain is built from TRBV30 and TRBJ1-6; no firm D call. V lost 0 bases and J lost 7, with 16 bases in between. This CDR3 comprises 16 residues. Germline-derived CDR1 and CDR2 are GTSNPN and SVGIG (reference sequence). The chain's CDR3 is CAWSVAGFRLNSPLHF. The CDR3 DNA reads TGTGCCTGGAGTGTAGCCGGGTTTAGGTTGAATTCACCCCTCCACTTT.

The CDR3 DNA reads TGTGCCAGCAGTTTATACAGGGGTGGGAACACTGAAGCTTTCTTT. Its protein is CASSLYRGGNTEAFF. The V call is TRBV6-5, the J call TRBJ1-1; 7 bases map to TRBD1. Germline assignment: CDR1 MNHEY and CDR2 SVGAGI. V lost 4 bases and J lost 1; bases outside the gene matches: 6. The CDR3 covers 15 residues.

The V and J genes are TRBV9 and TRBJ2-2; 7 nucleotides agree with TRBD2. J gave up 4 bases and V 0 bases, and 9 bases lay outside the gene matches. Germline V CDR1 and CDR2: SGDLS, YYNGEE. This CDR3 comprises 17 residues. The CDR3 coding sequence is TGTGCCAGCAGCGTAGCTAGGTCTAGCGGTGTCACCGGGGAGCTGTTTTTT. Translating gives CASSVARSSGVTGELFF.

The rearrangement uses TRBV6-5 and TRBJ2-3, with TRBD2 matching 8 bases. Germline-derived CDR1 and CDR2 are MNHEY and SVGAGI. The length of the CDR3 is 16 residues. Trimming at V came to 2 bases and at J to 7 bases, leaving 11 bases not matched to a gene. CDR3 sequence reads: CASSYPPGGPGNTQYF. The CDR3 DNA follows: TGTGCCAGCAGTTACCCCCCGGGAGGGCCTGGGAATACGCAGTATTTT.

The J gene is TRBJ2-1, the V gene TRBV6-5; D is uncertain. The V end lost 4 bases, the J end lost 4 bases, and 14 bases lay between the germline ends. The germline CDR1 and CDR2 sequences are MNHEY and SVGAGI. The CDR3 covers 15 residues. The CDR3, as DNA: TGTGCCAGCAGTTGGAGCCTTACTATGTACAATGAGCAGTTCTTC. This gives the protein CASSWSLTMYNEQFF.

The V gene is TRBV4-3, the J gene TRBJ2-1, with unresolved D. V lost 0 bases, J lost 10 bases, and 10 bases lay in between. CDR1 is LGHNA and CDR2 is YSLEER in the germline V gene. The CDR3 contains 13 residues. CDR3 nucleotide sequence: TGCGCCAGCAGCCAAGATATTGAGGAGGAGCAGTTCTTC. Translating gives CASSQDIEEEQFF.

J is TRBJ1-5 and V is TRBV28; D remains unclear. The CDR3 runs to 16 residues. Germline lookup yields CDR1 MDHEN and CDR2 SYDVKM. The V gene lost 3 bases and the J gene lost 0 bases, with 12 bases spanning the gap. This CDR3 reads CASSLVADYSNQPQHF. The CDR3 bases are TGTGCCAGCAGTTTGGTTGCAGACTATAGCAATCAGCCCCAGCATTTT.

The J gene is TRBJ2-5, the V gene TRBV19; D possibly matches TRBD1 or TRBD2 (5 bases each). V lost 4 bases, J lost 5 bases, and 20 bases lay in between. The CDR3 is made up of 16 amino acids. Germline-derived CDR1 and CDR2 are LNHDA and SQIVND (reference sequence). The CDR3 protein is CASSTPSPSGRETQYF. The CDR3 DNA reads TGTGCCAGTAGTACTCCATCTCCCTCGGGGCGGGAGACCCAGTACTTC.

The rearrangement links TRBV28 to TRBJ1-1, with unresolved D. The CDR3 sequence is 13 residues long. The germline V and J ends were trimmed by 3 bases and 2 bases, with 7 bases remaining between them. Germline V lookup: CDR1 MDHEN, CDR2 SYDVKM. The CDR3 loop is CASSFRSNTEAFF. In nucleotides, the CDR3 is TGTGCCAGCAGTTTTCGTAGTAACACTGAAGCTTTCTTT. Full variable domain (rest looked up from reference TRBV28 and TRBJ1-1): DVKVTQSSRYLVKRTGEKVFLECVQDMDHENMFWYRQDPGLGLRLIYFSYDVKMKEKGDIPEGYSVSREKKERFSLILESASTNQTSMYLCASSFRSNTEAFFGQGTRLTVV.

V usage is TRBV9 and J usage is TRBJ1-2; D might be TRBD1 (6 bases). Germline values: CDR1 SGDLS, CDR2 YYNGEE. Trimming left V 0 bases short and J 2 bases short, with 11 bases between. This CDR3 has 15 residues. CDR3 sequence: CASSVEQGENYGYTF. CDR3 bases: TGTGCCAGCAGCGTAGAACAGGGTGAAAACTATGGCTACACCTTC.

This clone has a single count. The chain joins TRBV6-5 to TRBJ1-5; D is unresolved. From germline, CDR1 is MNHEY and CDR2 SVGAGI. CDR3 length: 14 amino acids. Deletions cut 0 bases from V and 4 bases from J, with 7 bases between. The CDR3 DNA reads TGTGCCAGCAGTTACTCGTCTGGAAATCAGCCCCAGCATTTT. Translated: CASSYSSGNQPQHF.

This chain links TRBV27 with TRBJ2-7; D gene ambiguous. Between the trimmed V and J ends, which lost 5 bases and 2 bases, there was a span of 7 bases. There are 12 residues in the CDR3. The V gene's germline CDR1 is MNHEY and CDR2 SMNVEV (reference sequence). The CDR3 loop is CASSHDTYEQYF. CDR3 DNA sequence: TGTGCCAGCAGTCATGATACCTACGAGCAGTACTTC.

This clone appeared once. The DNA of the CDR3 is TGTGCCACCAGCCTTTCTAGGACGGGTGAGCAGTTCTTC. It yields the protein CATSLSRTGEQFF. V is TRBV15 and J is TRBJ2-1; D unclear. The CDR3 sequence is 13 residues long. Germline values: CDR1 LNHNV, CDR2 YYDKDF (reference sequence). V was clipped by 5 bases and J by 9 bases, with 14 bases between them.

The V call is TRBV12-5, the J call TRBJ2-2; a weak D match, TRBD1 (5 bases). Germline CDR1 and CDR2: LGHNT and FRNRAP. Trimming pared 2 bases from V and 6 bases from J, leaving 13 bases between. The CDR3 spans 15 residues. CDR3 region: CASGLRYQGPGELFF. The DNA of the CDR3 is TGTGCTAGTGGTTTGCGGTACCAGGGCCCCGGGGAGCTGTTTTTT.